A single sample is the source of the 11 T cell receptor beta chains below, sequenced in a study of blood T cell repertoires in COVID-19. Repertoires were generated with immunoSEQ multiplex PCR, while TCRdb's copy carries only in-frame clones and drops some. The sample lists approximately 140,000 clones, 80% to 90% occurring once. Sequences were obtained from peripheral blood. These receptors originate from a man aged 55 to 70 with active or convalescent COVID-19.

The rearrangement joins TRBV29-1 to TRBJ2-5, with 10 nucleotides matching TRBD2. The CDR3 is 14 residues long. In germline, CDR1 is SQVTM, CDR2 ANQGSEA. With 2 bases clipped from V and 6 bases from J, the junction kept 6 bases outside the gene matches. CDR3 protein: CSVESSGSQKTQYF. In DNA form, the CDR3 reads TGCAGCGTTGAATCTAGCGGGAGTCAGAAGACCCAGTACTTC.

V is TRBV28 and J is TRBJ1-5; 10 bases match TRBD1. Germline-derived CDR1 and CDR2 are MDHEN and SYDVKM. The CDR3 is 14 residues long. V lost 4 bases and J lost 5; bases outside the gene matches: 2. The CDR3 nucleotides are TGTGCCAGCAGTTACGACAGGGGGCATCAGCCCCAGCATTTT. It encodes CASSYDRGHQPQHF.

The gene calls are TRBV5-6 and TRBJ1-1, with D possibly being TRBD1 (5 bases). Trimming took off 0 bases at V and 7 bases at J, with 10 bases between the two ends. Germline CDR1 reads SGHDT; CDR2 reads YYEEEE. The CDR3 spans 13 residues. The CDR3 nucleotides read TGTGCCAGCAGCTTGGGGGGCATGGATGAAGCTTTCTTT. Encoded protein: CASSLGGMDEAFF.

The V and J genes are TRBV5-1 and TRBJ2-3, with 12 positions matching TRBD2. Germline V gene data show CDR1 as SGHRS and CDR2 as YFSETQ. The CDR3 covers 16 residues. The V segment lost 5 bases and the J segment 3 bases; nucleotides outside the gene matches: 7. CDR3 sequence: CASSLATSGRTDTQYF. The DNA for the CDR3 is TGCGCCAGCAGTCTAGCTACTAGCGGGAGGACAGATACGCAGTATTTT.

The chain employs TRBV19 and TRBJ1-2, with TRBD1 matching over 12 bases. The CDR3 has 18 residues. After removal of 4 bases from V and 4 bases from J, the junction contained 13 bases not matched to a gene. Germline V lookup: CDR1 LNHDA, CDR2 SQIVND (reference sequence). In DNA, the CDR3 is TGTGCCAGTAGTAAAGCACCCGGGACAGGGGGCTCGGGCTATGGCTACACCTTC. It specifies CASSKAPGTGGSGYGYTF.

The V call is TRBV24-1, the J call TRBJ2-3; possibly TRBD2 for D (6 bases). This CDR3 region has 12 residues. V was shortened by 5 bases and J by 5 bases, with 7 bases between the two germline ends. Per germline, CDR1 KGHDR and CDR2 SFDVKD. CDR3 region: CATSVGGDTQYF. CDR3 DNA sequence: TGTGCCACCAGTGTGGGGGGAGATACGCAGTATTTT.

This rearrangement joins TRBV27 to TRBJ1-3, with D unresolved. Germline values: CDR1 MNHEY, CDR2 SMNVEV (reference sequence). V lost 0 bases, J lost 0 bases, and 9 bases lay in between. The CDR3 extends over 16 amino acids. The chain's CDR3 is CASSLSRPSSGNTIYF. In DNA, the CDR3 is TGTGCCAGCAGTTTATCCAGGCCAAGCTCTGGAAACACCATATATTTT.

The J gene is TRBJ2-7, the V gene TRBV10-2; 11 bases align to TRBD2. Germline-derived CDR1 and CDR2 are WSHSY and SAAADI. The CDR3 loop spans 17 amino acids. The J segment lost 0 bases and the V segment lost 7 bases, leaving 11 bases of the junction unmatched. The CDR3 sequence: CASTLPLAGVHSYEQYF. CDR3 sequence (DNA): TGCGCCAGCACCCTGCCACTAGCGGGGGTCCACTCCTACGAGCAGTACTTC.

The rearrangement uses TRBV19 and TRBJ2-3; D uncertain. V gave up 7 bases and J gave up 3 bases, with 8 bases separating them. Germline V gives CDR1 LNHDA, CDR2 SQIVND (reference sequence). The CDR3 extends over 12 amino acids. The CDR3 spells CASMGVTDTQYF. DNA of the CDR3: TGTGCCAGTATGGGCGTTACAGATACGCAGTATTTT.

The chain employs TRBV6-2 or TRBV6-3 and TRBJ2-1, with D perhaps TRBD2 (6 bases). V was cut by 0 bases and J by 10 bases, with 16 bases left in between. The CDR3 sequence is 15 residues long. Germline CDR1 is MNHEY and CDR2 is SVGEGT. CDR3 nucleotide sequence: TGTGCCAGCAGTTACTCTGGAACAGCTAGCGCCGAGCAGTTCTTC. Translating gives CASSYSGTASAEQFF.

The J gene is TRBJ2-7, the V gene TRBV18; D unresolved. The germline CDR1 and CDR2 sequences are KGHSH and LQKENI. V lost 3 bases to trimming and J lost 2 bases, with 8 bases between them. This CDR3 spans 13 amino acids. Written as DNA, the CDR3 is TGTGCCAGCTCACCGTTGGGCCCCTACGAGCAGTACTTC. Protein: CASSPLGPYEQYF.